Below, 32 T cell receptor beta chains from the same sample are listed, as sequenced in a study of T cells in localized non-small cell lung cancer. Data came from immunoSEQ multiplex PCR; TCRdb stores just in-frame clones and leaves some out. The sample consists of approximately 33,000 clones, around nine tenths of them appearing once. Sequencing used peripheral blood, obtained before any cancer treatment. All receptors come from a woman aged 40 to 75 with stage I lung adenocarcinoma.

The chain has TRBV28 and TRBJ1-1; TRBD1 matches at 12 bases. The CDR3 has 18 amino acids. The germline V gene has CDR1 MDHEN and CDR2 SYDVKM. Germline trimming cut 4 bases from V and 4 bases from J; bases unmatched to any gene: 13. The CDR3 reads CASSSAGTGGRYSTEAFF. CDR3 nucleotides: TGTGCCAGCAGTTCGGCCGGGACAGGGGGCAGGTATAGCACTGAAGCTTTCTTT.

The rearrangement joins TRBV21-1 to TRBJ2-5. TRBV21-1 is noted as a pseudogene. The CDR3 sequence is 16 residues long. The CDR3 region is CASSKGGGGQQETQYF. The CDR3 DNA reads as TGTGCCAGCAGCAAAGGAGGAGGGGGTCAGCAAGAGACCCAGTACTTC.

The V gene is TRBV15, the J gene TRBJ2-6; D is uncertain. CDR3 length equals 15 residues. Germline V gene sequence: CDR1 LNHNV, CDR2 YYDKDF (reference sequence). V was pared by 2 bases and J by 2 bases, with 7 bases between. CDR3 bases: TGTGCCACCAGCAGATCAGGCGCTGGGGCCAACGTCCTGACTTTC. It is translated as CATSRSGAGANVLTF.

This clone was seen only once. The chain joins TRBV4-3 to TRBJ2-1; D is unresolved. V lost 1 base to trimming and J lost 2 bases, with 9 bases between them. Germline CDR1 is LGHNA and CDR2 is YSLEER. The CDR3 runs 15 residues. The DNA for the CDR3 is TGCGCCAGCAGCCAAGGGAGAGAGCCCTACAATGAGCAGTTCTTC. Translation: CASSQGREPYNEQFF.

The chain is built from TRBV11-1 and TRBJ1-2, with 7 positions matching TRBD1. The V and J ends lost 4 bases and 3 bases, in that order; junction bases with no gene match: 11. The CDR3 extends over 16 amino acids. Germline CDR1 is SGHAT and CDR2 is FQDESV (reference sequence). The CDR3: CASSSGQYFSDYGYTF. The CDR3 nucleotides are TGTGCCAGCAGCTCGGGACAGTATTTCTCGGACTATGGCTACACCTTC.

In the case of this clone: Its ends do not fully match the called genes, so a read error is possible. V usage is TRBV28 and J usage is TRBJ1-1, with unresolved D. From germline, CDR1 is MDHEN and CDR2 SYDVKM. CDR3 length equals 12 residues. The CDR3: CGTRESATEDFF. In nucleotides, the CDR3 is TGTGGGACGAGAGAATCGGCCACTGAAGATTTCTTT.

The chain employs TRBV28 and TRBJ1-1, with 7 nucleotides matching TRBD1. There are 14 residues in the CDR3. V lost 2 bases, J lost 6 bases, and 6 bases stayed unmatched. CDR1 and CDR2 (germline): MDHEN, SYDVKM. CDR3 protein: CASSLIRQGAEAFF. The CDR3 region has the DNA TGTGCCAGCAGTTTAATTAGACAGGGCGCTGAAGCTTTCTTT. Full variable domain (rest looked up from reference TRBV28 and TRBJ1-1): DVKVTQSSRYLVKRTGEKVFLECVQDMDHENMFWYRQDPGLGLRLIYFSYDVKMKEKGDIPEGYSVSREKKERFSLILESASTNQTSMYLCASSLIRQGAEAFFGQGTRLTVV.

V is TRBV18 and J is TRBJ2-5; D is possibly TRBD2 (7 bases). Trimming removed 3 bases at V and 2 bases at J, with 13 bases between. CDR1 and CDR2 from the germline V gene are KGHSH and LQKENI. The CDR3 spans 15 residues. The CDR3 nucleotides read TGTGCCAGCTCACCCGGCGGGGGCCGACAAGAGACCCAGTACTTC. Protein product: CASSPGGGRQETQYF.

This chain uses TRBV5-1 with TRBJ1-4; D ambiguous. V lost 0 bases and J 6 bases, leaving 12 bases between the germline ends. The length of the CDR3 is 15 residues. CDR1 SGHRS and CDR2 YFSETQ come from the germline V gene. The CDR3 protein is CASSLESSPYEKLFF. The CDR3 DNA reads TGCGCCAGCAGCTTGGAAAGCAGCCCCTATGAAAAACTGTTTTTT.

The CDR3 DNA reads TGTGCCAGCAGCTCCCTACCCGCGGCCCGGGGTGAGCAGTTCTTC. It yields the protein CASSSLPAARGEQFF. The V gene is TRBV7-3, the J gene TRBJ2-1, with a possible D match to TRBD2 (5 bases). The germline V and J ends were trimmed by 4 bases and 9 bases, with 19 bases remaining between them. The germline V gene has CDR1 SGHTA and CDR2 FQGTGA. The CDR3 is 15 amino acids.

V gene TRBV6-6 combines with J gene TRBJ1-3; no firm D call. Trimming removed 7 bases from V and 2 bases from J, with 12 bases in between. CDR3 length equals 14 residues. CDR1 and CDR2 from the germline V gene are MNHNY and SVGAGI (reference sequence). CDR3 loop: CASNNPEAGNTIYF. In nucleotides, the CDR3 is TGTGCCAGCAATAATCCCGAAGCTGGAAACACCATATATTTT.

The chain carries TRBV11-1 and TRBJ1-1; tentative D call: TRBD1 (5 bases). Germline V lookup: CDR1 SGHAT, CDR2 FQDESV (reference sequence). The V end was cut by 0 bases, the J end by 1 base, with 9 bases between. The CDR3 runs 15 residues. CDR3 residues: CASSLAGASNTEAFF. CDR3 in DNA: TGTGCCAGCAGCTTAGCAGGGGCCTCGAACACTGAAGCTTTCTTT.

The chain combines TRBV5-6 with TRBJ1-1, with a weak D call TRBD1 (5 bases). Deletions cut 4 bases from V and 1 base from J, with 14 bases between. The CDR3 runs 15 residues. Germline CDR1 reads SGHDT; CDR2 reads YYEEEE. The CDR3 nucleotides read TGTGCCAGCAGCCGTCAAGGGGCTTGGAACACTGAAGCTTTCTTT. Its protein is CASSRQGAWNTEAFF.

This clone has only one observation. V gene TRBV6-1 combines with J gene TRBJ2-5; maybe TRBD2 (5 bases). Trimming took off 4 bases at V and 5 bases at J, with 14 bases between the two ends. Germline lookup yields CDR1 MNHNS and CDR2 SASEGT. CDR3 length: 14 residues. CDR3 sequence: CASSATTTTETQYF. The DNA of the CDR3 is TGTGCCAGCAGTGCGACTACCACAACCGAGACCCAGTACTTC.

This clone was seen a single time. The DNA for the CDR3 is TGTGCCAGCAGCCATGGACAGGGAAGCACAGATACGCAGTATTTT. Amino acid sequence: CASSHGQGSTDTQYF. V usage is TRBV5-4 and J usage is TRBJ2-3, with 8 positions matching TRBD1. This CDR3 region has 15 residues. Per the germline V gene, CDR1 is SGHNT and CDR2 is YYREEE (reference sequence). The ends lost 4 bases at V and 0 bases at J; junction bases unmatched: 4. Full variable domain (outside the CDR3, taken from reference TRBV5-4 and TRBJ2-3): ETGVTQSPTHLIKTRGQQVTLRCSSQSGHNTVSWYQQALGQGPQFIFQYYREEENGRGNFPPRFSGLQFPNYSSELNVNALELDDSALYLCASSHGQGSTDTQYFGPGTRLTVL.

CDR3 sequence: CASSSITGNSNYGYTF. For the CDR3, the DNA is TGTGCCAGCAGCTCCATTACAGGGAACTCCAACTATGGCTACACCTTC. This sequence joins TRBV7-2 and TRBJ1-2; the D gene is possibly TRBD1 (6 bases). Deletions cut 4 bases from V and 2 bases from J, with 17 bases between. Looked up from germline, CDR1 is SGHTA and CDR2 is FQGNSA. This CDR3 has 16 amino acids.

V and J are TRBV4-2 and TRBJ2-7; no clear D. V dropped 0 bases and J dropped 2 bases, with 8 bases sitting between them. CDR1 is LGHNA, CDR2 YNFKEQ, per germline. The CDR3 covers 14 residues. The CDR3 nucleotides read TGTGCCAGCAGCCAAGAGTTTAAAGCCTACGAGCAGTACTTC. It is translated as CASSQEFKAYEQYF.

The rearrangement joins TRBV5-1 to TRBJ1-3, with 9 bases lining up with TRBD1. This CDR3 region has 16 residues. The V and J ends lost 4 bases and 1 base, in that order; junction bases with no gene match: 6. Germline CDR1 is SGHRS and CDR2 is YFSETQ. CDR3 DNA: TGCGCCAGCAGCCATGGGGACAGGGCATCTGGAAACACCATATATTTT. This codes for CASSHGDRASGNTIYF.

The rearrangement links TRBV9 to TRBJ2-1, with 10 bases fitting TRBD2. CDR3 length: 17 amino acids. Trimming cost V 7 bases and J 0 bases; bases outside gene matches: 10. Germline assignment: CDR1 SGDLS and CDR2 YYNGEE. The CDR3 coding sequence is TGTGCCAGCGGGAGGACTAGCGGACTCATCTCCTACAATGAGCAGTTCTTC. This encodes CASGRTSGLISYNEQFF. The whole variable domain, filled in from reference TRBV9 and TRBJ2-1, reads DSGVTQTPKHLITATGQRVTLRCSPRSGDLSVYWYQQSLDQGLQFLIQYYNGEERAKGNILERFSAQQFPDLHSELNLSSLELGDSALYFCASGRTSGLISYNEQFFGPGTRLTVL.

This chain uses TRBV10-3 with TRBJ1-2; 10 bases map to TRBD1. V lost 4 bases and J lost 8; bases outside the gene matches: 7. Germline lookup yields CDR1 ENHRY and CDR2 SYGVKD. The CDR3 has 14 residues. The CDR3 here is CAISGGDRGRGYTF. The CDR3 DNA sequence: TGTGCCATCAGTGGAGGGGACAGGGGACGCGGCTACACCTTC.

The chain uses TRBV7-9 and TRBJ1-1; D is ambiguous. Germline V CDR1 and CDR2: SEHNR, FQNEAQ (reference sequence). The CDR3 runs to 14 residues. The V and J ends lost 0 bases and 1 base respectively, with 6 bases between them. The CDR3 is CASSLAAGNTEAFF. The CDR3 coding sequence is TGTGCCAGCAGCTTAGCGGCAGGGAACACTGAAGCTTTCTTT. Complete variable domain (other parts from reference TRBV7-9 and TRBJ1-1): DTGVSQNPRHKITKRGQNVTFRCDPISEHNRLYWYRQTLGQGPEFLTYFQNEAQLEKSRLLSDRFSAERPKGSFSTLEIQRTEQGDSAMYLCASSLAAGNTEAFFGQGTRLTVV.

This clone appeared a single time. This chain connects TRBV9 to TRBJ1-5; 7 bases agree with TRBD1. Trimming took 0 bases from V and 5 from J; bases not matched to a gene: 11. Germline-derived CDR1 and CDR2 are SGDLS and YYNGEE. This CDR3 has 17 residues. The CDR3 sequence is CASSVAGGRRGHQPQHF. In nucleotides, the CDR3 is TGTGCCAGCAGCGTAGCAGGGGGGCGACGGGGTCATCAGCCCCAGCATTTT.

The chain employs TRBV12-5 and TRBJ2-3; no firm D call. Germline CDR1 is LGHNT and CDR2 is FRNRAP. CDR3 length: 16 residues. V lost 0 bases, J lost 2 bases, and 12 bases lay in between. The CDR3 spells CASGLVRGEFTDTQYF. CDR3 nucleotide sequence: TGTGCTAGTGGTTTGGTACGTGGGGAATTCACAGATACGCAGTATTTT.

The J gene is TRBJ2-3, the V gene TRBV5-4, with 7 nucleotides matching TRBD2. The junction had 12 bases not matched to a gene; V was cut back by 4 bases and J by 4 bases. CDR3 length: 16 residues. Germline lookup yields CDR1 SGHNT and CDR2 YYREEE (reference sequence). In nucleotides, the CDR3 is TGTGCCAGCAGCCAAGATCGAAAGGGAGGGGCAGATACGCAGTATTTT. It encodes CASSQDRKGGADTQYF. Filled out from reference TRBV5-4 and TRBJ2-3, the complete variable domain reads ETGVTQSPTHLIKTRGQQVTLRCSSQSGHNTVSWYQQALGQGPQFIFQYYREEENGRGNFPPRFSGLQFPNYSSELNVNALELDDSALYLCASSQDRKGGADTQYFGPGTRLTVL.

Written as DNA, the CDR3 is TGTGCCACCAGCAGAGCTCAGGGAATGAACACTGAAGCTTTCTTT. Protein: CATSRAQGMNTEAFF. The V call is TRBV15, the J call TRBJ1-1, with D perhaps matching TRBD1 (5 bases). CDR3 length: 15 amino acids. Trimming left V 1 base short and J 0 bases short, with 9 bases between. The germline V gene has CDR1 LNHNV and CDR2 YYDKDF (reference sequence).

The J gene is TRBJ1-1, the V gene TRBV5-1; 7 positions match TRBD1. The CDR3 is made up of 15 amino acids. The V segment lost 2 bases and the J segment 4 bases; nucleotides outside the gene matches: 8. The V gene's germline CDR1 is SGHRS and CDR2 YFSETQ. CDR3 nucleotides: TGCGCCAGCAGCTTTGAGGGCAACAGGGGCACTGAAGCTTTCTTT. Amino acid sequence: CASSFEGNRGTEAFF.

J is TRBJ1-3 and V is TRBV5-4, with D perhaps matching TRBD1 (5 bases). Trimming removed 3 bases at V and 0 bases at J, with 10 bases between. The CDR3 loop spans 15 amino acids. CDR1 is SGHNT, CDR2 YYREEE, per germline (reference sequence). The CDR3 is CASSYTGGSGNTIYF. In nucleotides, the CDR3 is TGTGCCAGCAGCTACACAGGAGGCTCTGGAAACACCATATATTTT.

V is TRBV9 and J is TRBJ1-2, with a tentative D call TRBD1 (5 bases). Trimming cost V 5 bases and J 2 bases, with 13 bases left between them. Germline V CDR1 and CDR2: SGDLS, YYNGEE. The CDR3 totals 14 residues. In nucleotides, the CDR3 is TGTGCCAGCAGGCAGGCAGGGTACAACTATGGCTACACCTTC. This codes for CASRQAGYNYGYTF.

The V and J genes are TRBV10-2 and TRBJ1-2; D possibly corresponds to TRBD1 (5 bases). This CDR3 comprises 14 residues. Germline CDR1 and CDR2: WSHSY and SAAADI. Trimming left V 2 bases short and J 0 bases short, with 7 bases between. CDR3 protein: CASSERQTNYGYTF. In nucleotides, the CDR3 is TGCGCCAGCAGTGAGCGACAGACTAACTATGGCTACACCTTC.

In DNA form, the CDR3 reads TGTGCCAGTAGTATAGACCCCAAGGGTCAGCCCCAGCATTTT. This encodes CASSIDPKGQPQHF. The chain combines TRBV19 with TRBJ1-5; D is ambiguous. Germline values: CDR1 LNHDA, CDR2 SQIVND (reference sequence). The CDR3 contains 14 residues. V was shortened by 0 bases and J by 6 bases, with 9 bases between the two germline ends.

The chain carries TRBV14 and TRBJ2-7; D unclear. Germline V gene data show CDR1 as SGHDN and CDR2 as FVKESK. This CDR3 comprises 14 residues. V was shortened by 1 base and J by 7 bases, with 14 bases between the two germline ends. The CDR3 protein is CASSQALRSREQYF. CDR3 coding DNA: TGTGCCAGCAGCCAAGCGCTGAGGTCTCGAGAGCAGTACTTC.

J is TRBJ1-6 and V is TRBV7-6; 11 positions match TRBD1. CDR3 size: 15 residues. CDR1 is SGHVS and CDR2 is FNYEAQ in the germline V gene. V was clipped by 1 base and J by 9 bases; unmatched bases: 2. This CDR3 reads CASSLGGQGGSPLHF. DNA of the CDR3: TGTGCCAGCAGCTTAGGGGGACAGGGGGGTTCACCCCTCCACTTT.